This TCR beta chain was documented in a study of T-cell memory formation after mild COVID-19. 5'RACE primed from the constant segment yielded TCR alpha and TCR beta cDNA libraries bearing sample barcodes and UMIs. TCRdb re-called the 5' RACE reads through MiXCR, storing one row per CDR3 protein. The sample gives a few hundred thousand distinct CDR3 sequences, about 20% of which show up once; 23% is in the top ten. CDR1 and CDR2 (germline): MNHEY, SVGEGT. The V gene lost 8 bases and the J gene lost 9 bases, with 17 bases spanning the gap. The CDR3 is 14 residues long. Sequencing used PBMCs or a T cell subset sorted from them (not recorded which). The receptor comes from a young man who had mild COVID-19 (a few samples of this study predate the infection). Cell type and time point are not known. This chain joins TRBV6-2 or TRBV6-3 and TRBJ1-6; unclear D gene. CDR3 sequence: CASATQVRLSPLHF. The CDR3 DNA reads as TGTGCCAGCGCGACCCAAGTCCGCCTTTCACCCCTCCACTTT.